These T cell receptor beta chains were read from a single sample in a study of T cell responses to AZD1222 COVID-19 vaccine. TCRdb's copy holds only in-frame clones and misses some; the assay was immunoSEQ multiplex PCR. The data show some 120,000 clones, approximately 83% seen once. Here the sequenced sample was peripheral blood, taken on day 0 of AZD1222 vaccination. The source is an adult in good health. Both conserved end residues are part of each CDR3. The D gene is left open where the match is weak. Clone size is given for some rows only: seen once, a few or many times, or a class if the clone is expanded.

d_gene	v_gene	j_gene	abundance	CDR3aa	CDR3nt
TRBD2	TRBV28	TRBJ2-1	NA	CASSLPGTKGGEQFF	TGTGCCAGCAGTTTACCGGGGACTAAAGGAGGTGAGCAGTTCTTC
TRBD2	TRBV27	TRBJ2-5	NA	CASRQAGGATETQYF	TGTGCCAGCAGACAAGCGGGGGGGGCCACAGAGACCCAGTACTTC
NA	TRBV5-1	TRBJ2-1	NA	CASSWEGQGVGEQFF	TGCGCCAGCAGCTGGGAGGGCCAGGGGGTAGGAGAGCAGTTCTTC
TRBD1	TRBV27	TRBJ1-6	once	CASSQPRQGRHSPLHF	TGTGCCAGCAGTCAACCACGACAGGGACGGCATTCACCCCTCCACTTT
NA	TRBV4-3	TRBJ1-4	NA	CASSQDRGLVEKLFF	TGCGCCAGCAGCCAAGATCGGGGGTTGGTTGAAAAACTGTTTTTT
TRBD1	TRBV7-9	TRBJ1-2	NA	CASSLAGQGPYGYTF	TGTGCCAGCAGCTTGGCGGGACAGGGGCCTTATGGCTACACCTTC
NA	TRBV7-2	TRBJ1-6	NA	CASKTPSSYNSPLHF	TGTGCCAGCAAGACACCGAGCTCCTATAATTCACCCCTCCACTTT
NA	TRBV27	TRBJ2-1	NA	CASSLVMISGNEQFF	TGTGCCAGCAGTTTAGTAATGATCTCAGGGAATGAGCAGTTCTTC
NA	TRBV5-8	TRBJ1-1	NA	CASSSKFPTEAFF	TGTGCCAGCAGCTCTAAATTTCCCACTGAAGCTTTCTTT
TRBD1	TRBV5-1	TRBJ1-1	NA	CASSTGQGRLTEAFF	TGCGCCAGCAGCACCGGACAGGGGAGGTTGACTGAAGCTTTCTTT
NA	TRBV5-1	TRBJ2-3	NA	CASSLVIDTQYF	TGCGCCAGCAGCTTGGTCATTGATACGCAGTATTTT
NA	TRBV19	TRBJ2-7	NA	CASSPEAVADPYEQYF	TGTGCCAGTAGTCCCGAAGCGGTAGCCGATCCCTACGAGCAGTACTTC
TRBD2	TRBV7-8	TRBJ2-1	NA	CASSPAGGFNEQFF	TGTGCCAGCAGCCCCGCCGGGGGGTTTAATGAGCAGTTCTTC
NA	TRBV4-2	TRBJ2-2	NA	CASSQVSGDLNTGELFF	TGTGCCAGCAGCCAGGTCTCAGGGGACCTGAACACCGGGGAGCTGTTTTTT
NA	TRBV14	TRBJ1-1	NA	CASSQEDLDRTNTEAFF	TGTGCCAGCAGCCAAGAGGACCTGGACAGAACCAACACTGAAGCTTTCTTT
NA	TRBV7-8	TRBJ1-1	few	CASSLAGAGANTEAFF	TGTGCCAGCAGCTTAGCCGGGGCAGGGGCGAACACTGAAGCTTTCTTT
TRBD2	TRBV7-2	TRBJ2-1	NA	CASSSREGLNEQFF	TGTGCCAGCAGTTCGCGGGAGGGCCTCAATGAGCAGTTCTTC
NA	TRBV28	TRBJ2-3	NA	CASSLYLTDTQYF	TGTGCCAGCAGTTTATACCTCACAGATACGCAGTATTTT
NA	TRBV12-5	TRBJ2-1	NA	CASGLVLGQRRGNEQFF	TGTGCTAGTGGTTTGGTACTTGGACAGAGGAGAGGCAATGAGCAGTTCTTC
TRBD1	TRBV6-5	TRBJ2-7	NA	CASKITGATTYEQYF	TGTGCCAGCAAAATAACAGGGGCAACTACCTACGAGCAGTACTTC
NA	TRBV4-1	TRBJ2-7	NA	CASSREHRGYEQYF	TGCGCCAGCAGCCGAGAACACCGGGGCTACGAGCAGTACTTC
TRBD1	TRBV10-1	TRBJ2-7	once	CASKTGASTSYEQYF	TGCGCCAGCAAAACAGGGGCATCTACCTCCTACGAGCAGTACTTC
NA	TRBV10-2	TRBJ1-3	NA	CASRRGSFGNTIYF	TGCGCCAGCAGGAGGGGGTCGTTTGGAAACACCATATATTTT
TRBD2	TRBV2	TRBJ2-5	once	CASSDRLAGGETQYF	TGTGCCAGCAGTGATCGGCTAGCGGGGGGGGAGACCCAGTACTTC
NA	TRBV7-2	TRBJ2-2	NA	CASSLGAGDDTGELFF	TGTGCCAGCAGCTTAGGAGCTGGGGATGACACCGGGGAGCTGTTTTTT
TRBD1	TRBV29-1	TRBJ1-3	NA	CSVGGTETPVVYF	TGCAGCGTCGGGGGGACAGAAACCCCCGTCGTATATTTT
NA	TRBV5-6	TRBJ2-7	NA	CASSLGQRSYEQYF	TGTGCCAGCAGCTTGGGACAGAGATCCTACGAGCAGTACTTC
NA	TRBV7-2	TRBJ1-4	NA	CASSPPGGQGGKLFF	TGTGCCAGCAGCCCCCCCGGGGGCCAAGGTGGAAAACTGTTTTTT
TRBD1	TRBV27	TRBJ2-1	NA	CASSLTNRGNYNEQFF	TGTGCCAGCAGTTTAACGAACAGGGGGAATTATAATGAGCAGTTCTTC